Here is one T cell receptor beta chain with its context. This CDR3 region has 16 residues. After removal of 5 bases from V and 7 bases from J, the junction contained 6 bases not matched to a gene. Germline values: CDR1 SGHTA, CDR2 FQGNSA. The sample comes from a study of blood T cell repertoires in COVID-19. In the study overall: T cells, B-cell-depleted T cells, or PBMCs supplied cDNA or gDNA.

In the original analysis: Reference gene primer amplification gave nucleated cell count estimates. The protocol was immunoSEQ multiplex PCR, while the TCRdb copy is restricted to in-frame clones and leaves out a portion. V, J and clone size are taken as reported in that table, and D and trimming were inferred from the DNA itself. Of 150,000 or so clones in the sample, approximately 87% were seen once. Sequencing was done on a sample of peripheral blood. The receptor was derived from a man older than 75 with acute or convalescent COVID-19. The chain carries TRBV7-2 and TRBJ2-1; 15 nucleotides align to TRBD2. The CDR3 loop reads CASSPGLAGGWNEQFF. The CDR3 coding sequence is TGTGCCAGCAGCCCAGGACTAGCGGGAGGGTGGAATGAGCAGTTCTTC.